The next 32 T cell receptor beta chains were all read from a single sample in a study of blood T cell repertoires in COVID-19. Clones were read by immunoSEQ multiplex PCR, and TCRdb kept only the in-frame ones, dropping some. The table has roughly 400,000 clones, about 90% seen once. The sequenced sample consisted of PBMCs or T cells enriched from blood (not recorded which). The receptors here all came from a man aged 18 to 29 who had recovered from COVID-19.

V gene TRBV28 combines with J gene TRBJ1-3; maybe TRBD1 (6 bases). This CDR3 is 14 amino acids long. Trimming cost V 6 bases and J 2 bases, with 11 bases left between them. CDR1 and CDR2 (germline): MDHEN, SYDVKM. The CDR3 nucleotides are TGTGCCAGCAGCCTTACAGGGCCTGGAAACACCATATATTTT. Translation: CASSLTGPGNTIYF. Full variable domain (missing parts from reference TRBV28 and TRBJ1-3): DVKVTQSSRYLVKRTGEKVFLECVQDMDHENMFWYRQDPGLGLRLIYFSYDVKMKEKGDIPEGYSVSREKKERFSLILESASTNQTSMYLCASSLTGPGNTIYFGEGSWLTVV.

As regards this clone: Other nucleotide sequences from this sample produce the same CDR3. CDR3 region: CAWTGNTGELFF. DNA for the CDR3: TGTGCCTGGACAGGTAACACCGGGGAGCTGTTTTTT. The J gene is TRBJ2-2, the V gene TRBV30; no clear D. Trimming pared 4 bases from V and 2 bases from J, leaving 5 bases between. CDR1 and CDR2 from the germline V gene are GTSNPN and SVGIG (reference sequence). CDR3 length: 12 residues.

This sequence joins TRBV2 and TRBJ1-5; D gene unclear. Germline lookup yields CDR1 SNHLY and CDR2 FYNNEI. The germline V and J ends were trimmed by 7 bases and 6 bases, with 13 bases remaining between them. The CDR3 spans 13 residues. The CDR3 protein is CASTSTLGQPQHF. As DNA, the CDR3 is TGTGCCAGCACCTCTACCCTTGGTCAGCCCCAGCATTTT.

The genes are TRBV5-1 and TRBJ2-7; possibly TRBD1 for D (5 bases). Per germline, CDR1 SGHRS and CDR2 YFSETQ. This CDR3 comprises 13 residues. The V gene lost 0 bases and the J gene lost 4 bases, with 8 bases spanning the gap. In nucleotides, the CDR3 is TGCGCCAGCAGCTTGGCCACAGGTTACGAGCAGTACTTC. This encodes CASSLATGYEQYF.

The J gene is TRBJ1-5, the V gene TRBV3-1 (or the pseudogene TRBV3-2), with 7 nucleotides matching TRBD1. Germline V gene lookup returns CDR1 LGHDT and CDR2 YNNKEL (reference sequence). CDR3 length equals 14 residues. The ends lost 1 base at V and 7 bases at J; junction bases unmatched: 4. The CDR3 bases are TGTGCCAGCAGCCAAGGACAGGGTTTCCAGCCCCAGCATTTT. Translating gives CASSQGQGFQPQHF.

V usage is TRBV12-3 or TRBV12-4 and J usage is TRBJ1-1, with a possible D match to TRBD1 (6 bases). Trimming cost V 6 bases and J 10 bases, with 18 bases left between them. CDR3 length: 13 amino acids. The CDR3 coding sequence is TGTGCCAGCAGATACAGGGATTGGGACGCAGCTTTCTTT. Protein sequence: CASRYRDWDAAFF.

This chain connects TRBV12-3 or TRBV12-4 to TRBJ2-2; D not certain. V was trimmed by 8 bases and J by 4 bases, leaving 11 bases between them. The CDR3 spans 13 residues. The DNA of the CDR3 is TGTGCCAGCTCCAACCCGGGCACCGGGGAGCTGTTTTTT. This encodes CASSNPGTGELFF.

This chain connects TRBV2 to TRBJ1-2; D is undetermined. The CDR3 is 14 residues long. Per the germline V gene, CDR1 is SNHLY and CDR2 is FYNNEI. Trimming stripped 4 bases from V and 1 base from J, with 10 bases between. CDR3 coding DNA: TGTGCCAGCAGTGTCAGGATTGGTAACTATGGCTACACCTTC. Its protein product is CASSVRIGNYGYTF. The whole variable domain, filled in from reference TRBV2 and TRBJ1-2, reads EPEVTQTPSHQVTQMGQEVILRCVPISNHLYFYWYRQILGQKVEFLVSFYNNEISEKSEIFDDQFSVERPDGSNFTLKIRSTKLEDSAMYFCASSVRIGNYGYTFGSGTRLTVV.

J is TRBJ2-2 and V is TRBV15, with 7 positions matching TRBD1. Trimming removed 6 bases from V and 5 bases from J; junction bases left unmatched: 9. Germline V gene lookup returns CDR1 LNHNV and CDR2 YYDKDF (reference sequence). This CDR3 has 15 residues. The CDR3 loop is CATRLAGGGTGELFF. The DNA for the CDR3 is TGTGCCACCAGATTAGCAGGGGGTGGGACCGGGGAGCTGTTTTTT.

This clone appeared once. V and J are TRBV9 and TRBJ1-2, with 10 nucleotides matching TRBD1. J gave up 8 bases and V 0 bases, and 7 bases lay outside the gene matches. The CDR3 contains 15 residues. The V gene's germline CDR1 is SGDLS and CDR2 YYNGEE. The CDR3 spells CASSVEGQGLRGYTF. CDR3 nucleotides: TGTGCCAGCAGCGTAGAGGGACAGGGGTTGCGAGGCTACACCTTC.

This rearrangement joins TRBV28 to TRBJ2-7; D is possibly TRBD2 (5 bases). Germline lookup yields CDR1 MDHEN and CDR2 SYDVKM. The CDR3 is 15 amino acids. V lost 3 bases and J lost 6, with 18 bases in between. The CDR3 here is CASSFPPSREGEQYF. The CDR3 nucleotides are TGTGCCAGCAGTTTCCCCCCGAGCCGAGAGGGCGAGCAGTACTTC.

V gene TRBV6-5 combines with J gene TRBJ2-3, with 12 bases identical to TRBD2. This CDR3 region has 16 residues. The junction had 8 bases not matched to a gene; V was cut back by 4 bases and J by 6 bases. Germline lookup yields CDR1 MNHEY and CDR2 SVGAGI. DNA for the CDR3: TGTGCCAGCAGTTCCAGACTAGCGGGAGATAGGGATACGCAGTATTTT. Its translation: CASSSRLAGDRDTQYF.

This clone was counted a single time. The chain recombines TRBV18 with TRBJ2-3, with 11 bases matching TRBD2. Germline lookup yields CDR1 KGHSH and CDR2 LQKENI. This CDR3 is 16 amino acids long. J was trimmed by 4 bases and V by 3 bases; bases with no gene match: 6. CDR3 bases: TGTGCCAGCTCACCGTCTCTAGCGGGGGGATCAGATACGCAGTATTTT. Translated, it gives CASSPSLAGGSDTQYF.

J is TRBJ1-3 and V is TRBV5-4; TRBD1 is a possible D gene (6 bases). The CDR3 is made up of 16 amino acids. Germline CDR1 reads SGHNT; CDR2 reads YYREEE (reference sequence). V gave up 0 bases and J gave up 3 bases, with 13 bases separating them. The DNA of the CDR3 is TGTGCCAGCAGCTTGGCCGGGCAGGGGTTTGGAAACACCATATATTTT. Its translation: CASSLAGQGFGNTIYF.

The rearrangement links TRBV6-1 to TRBJ1-3; maybe TRBD1 (5 bases). Germline assignment: CDR1 MNHNS and CDR2 SASEGT. Trimming removed 4 bases at V and 0 bases at J, with 16 bases between. The CDR3 loop spans 17 amino acids. The CDR3 here is CASSGARAGSSGNTIYF. The CDR3 DNA reads as TGTGCCAGCAGTGGGGCCCGAGCAGGGTCCTCTGGAAACACCATATATTTT.

This clone was recorded only once. The V and J genes are TRBV7-9 and TRBJ2-6, with 7 bases aligning to TRBD1. The CDR3 contains 16 residues. Germline trimming cut 6 bases from V and 2 bases from J; bases unmatched to any gene: 7. CDR1 SEHNR and CDR2 FQNEAQ come from the germline V gene (reference sequence). The CDR3 DNA reads TGTGCCAGCAGTCTTCTTGGACAGGCTGGGGCCAACGTCCTGACTTTC. Encoded protein: CASSLLGQAGANVLTF.

CDR3 coding DNA: TGTGCCAGCAGTTCCACTCCCCGGACCGGGGAGCTGTTTTTT. Translation: CASSSTPRTGELFF. The J gene is TRBJ2-2, the V gene TRBV27; D is undetermined. V was pared by 4 bases and J by 5 bases, with 11 bases between. CDR1 and CDR2 from the germline V gene are MNHEY and SMNVEV (reference sequence). This CDR3 has 14 residues.

This rearrangement joins TRBV3-1 (or the pseudogene TRBV3-2) to TRBJ1-2; TRBD1 agrees at 8 bases. The length of the CDR3 is 14 residues. Germline loops: CDR1 LGHDT, CDR2 YNNKEL (reference sequence). With 3 bases clipped from V and 2 bases from J, the junction kept 2 bases outside the gene matches. CDR3 protein: CASSQYRGNYGYTF. CDR3 DNA: TGTGCCAGCAGCCAGTACAGGGGGAACTATGGCTACACCTTC.

V gene TRBV19 combines with J gene TRBJ1-2, with TRBD1 identical over 8 bases. Unmatched junction bases numbered 10, after V lost 5 bases and J lost 2 bases. The CDR3 consists of 16 residues. Germline-derived CDR1 and CDR2 are LNHDA and SQIVND (reference sequence). The CDR3 reads CASSLLRDRPNYGYTF. The CDR3 coding sequence is TGTGCCAGTAGTTTACTCCGGGACAGGCCAAACTATGGCTACACCTTC.

The chain has TRBV7-2 and TRBJ1-2, with 7 nucleotides matching TRBD1. This CDR3 contains 15 residues. J lost 3 bases, V lost 4 bases, and 8 bases had no gene match. From germline, CDR1 is SGHTA and CDR2 FQGNSA. In DNA, the CDR3 is TGTGCCAGCAGCTCCAGGGACAGCCGATACTATGGCTACACCTTC. The encoded protein is CASSSRDSRYYGYTF.

The V gene is TRBV18, the J gene TRBJ1-5; the D gene is possibly TRBD1 (6 bases). The germline V gene has CDR1 KGHSH and CDR2 LQKENI. V was cut by 5 bases and J by 7 bases, with 15 bases left in between. The CDR3 spans 14 residues. Written as DNA, the CDR3 is TGTGCCAGCTCAACGCAATCAGGGGACCAGCCCCAGCATTTT. Protein product: CASSTQSGDQPQHF.

The V call is TRBV11-2, the J call TRBJ2-3, with 11 positions matching TRBD2. The junction had 9 bases not matched to a gene; V was cut back by 5 bases and J by 2 bases. In germline, CDR1 is SGHAT, CDR2 FQNNGV. CDR3 size: 17 residues. The DNA of the CDR3 is TGTGCCAGCAGCCCCGGACTAGCGGGCATAGTCACAGATACGCAGTATTTT. Translation: CASSPGLAGIVTDTQYF.

The chain has TRBV24-1 and TRBJ2-3, with TRBD2 identical over 7 bases. CDR3 length: 15 residues. Losses at the gene ends were 3 bases for V and 2 bases for J; bases not matched to a gene: 4. The germline V gene has CDR1 KGHDR and CDR2 SFDVKD. CDR3 protein: CATSDQRDFTDTQYF. CDR3 DNA sequence: TGTGCCACCAGTGATCAGCGGGATTTCACAGATACGCAGTATTTT.

This chain connects TRBV9 to TRBJ2-3; D possibly corresponds to TRBD1 (5 bases). V lost 1 base, J lost 5 bases, and 14 bases lay in between. The CDR3 contains 15 residues. Germline CDR1 reads SGDLS; CDR2 reads YYNGEE. The CDR3 protein is CASSVYEQVRDTQYF. Here the CDR3 DNA reads TGTGCCAGCAGCGTATACGAACAGGTCAGAGATACGCAGTATTTT. Looking up the rest from reference TRBV9 and TRBJ2-3 gives the full variable domain: DSGVTQTPKHLITATGQRVTLRCSPRSGDLSVYWYQQSLDQGLQFLIQYYNGEERAKGNILERFSAQQFPDLHSELNLSSLELGDSALYFCASSVYEQVRDTQYFGPGTRLTVL.

The chain uses TRBV27 and TRBJ2-7, with a tentative D call TRBD2 (7 bases). CDR3 size: 14 residues. V lost 2 bases, J lost 6 bases, and 14 bases lay in between. The germline V gene encodes CDR1 MNHEY and CDR2 SMNVEV (reference sequence). The DNA of the CDR3 is TGTGCCAGCAGTTTAGCGGGGGCGTCCCGCGAGCAGTACTTC. The encoded protein is CASSLAGASREQYF.

The genes are TRBV18 and TRBJ2-7; no clear D. The CDR3 contains 13 residues. The germline V gene has CDR1 KGHSH and CDR2 LQKENI. V was clipped by 0 bases and J by 3 bases, with 6 bases between them. DNA for the CDR3: TGTGCCAGCTCACCACCGTCAAACTACGAGCAGTACTTC. Protein sequence: CASSPPSNYEQYF.

The gene calls are TRBV9 and TRBJ1-3; 7 positions match TRBD1. The CDR3 consists of 16 residues. The trim removed 3 bases at V and 1 base at J, leaving 7 bases unmatched. Germline V gene data show CDR1 as SGDLS and CDR2 as YYNGEE. The CDR3 nucleotides are TGTGCCAGCAGCGGGCAACAGGGGCTTTCTGGAAACACCATATATTTT. Its protein is CASSGQQGLSGNTIYF. The full variable domain, its missing parts supplied by reference TRBV9 and TRBJ1-3, is DSGVTQTPKHLITATGQRVTLRCSPRSGDLSVYWYQQSLDQGLQFLIQYYNGEERAKGNILERFSAQQFPDLHSELNLSSLELGDSALYFCASSGQQGLSGNTIYFGEGSWLTVV.

This clone has a handful of counts. V gene TRBV11-2 combines with J gene TRBJ1-4; 7 bases line up with TRBD1. CDR3 length: 16 residues. Germline V gene data show CDR1 as SGHAT and CDR2 as FQNNGV. The ends lost 5 bases at V and 6 bases at J; junction bases unmatched: 12. DNA for the CDR3: TGTGCCAGCAGCCTCTCAGGGGGTGATTTTGATGAAAAACTGTTTTTT. This gives the protein CASSLSGGDFDEKLFF.

V is TRBV5-5 and J is TRBJ2-3, with 12 positions matching TRBD2. Germline V gives CDR1 SGHKS, CDR2 YYEKEE (reference sequence). Germline trimming cut 1 base from V and 4 bases from J; bases unmatched to any gene: 7. This CDR3 comprises 17 residues. This chain's CDR3 is CASSLFRTSGNADTQYF. For the CDR3, the DNA is TGTGCCAGCAGCTTGTTCCGGACTAGCGGGAACGCAGATACGCAGTATTTT.

The genes are TRBV5-1 and TRBJ1-3, with D perhaps TRBD1 (5 bases). The germline gives CDR1 SGHRS, CDR2 YFSETQ. Trimming shortened V by 1 base and J by 0 bases, and 8 bases separated the two germline ends. The length of the CDR3 is 15 residues. This CDR3 is CASSLITGSGNTIYF. CDR3 DNA sequence: TGCGCCAGCAGCTTGATAACAGGCTCTGGAAACACCATATATTTT.

The chain couples TRBV9 to TRBJ2-3; D unresolved. The ends were cut back, 0 bases at V and 1 base at J, with 9 bases in the middle. This CDR3 contains 15 residues. Looked up from germline, CDR1 is SGDLS and CDR2 is YYNGEE. CDR3 sequence reads: CASSVAGWRTDTQYF. CDR3 coding DNA: TGTGCCAGCAGCGTAGCCGGGTGGCGCACAGATACGCAGTATTTT.

The chain has TRBV28 and TRBJ1-5; no clear D gene. Looked up from germline, CDR1 is MDHEN and CDR2 is SYDVKM. This CDR3 region has 16 residues. V was pared by 2 bases and J by 2 bases, with 13 bases between. The CDR3 DNA is TGTGCCAGCAGTTTACGGAGGGTTGAGCGCAATCAGCCCCAGCATTTT. Amino acid sequence: CASSLRRVERNQPQHF. The whole variable domain, filled in from reference TRBV28 and TRBJ1-5, reads DVKVTQSSRYLVKRTGEKVFLECVQDMDHENMFWYRQDPGLGLRLIYFSYDVKMKEKGDIPEGYSVSREKKERFSLILESASTNQTSMYLCASSLRRVERNQPQHFGDGTRLSIL.